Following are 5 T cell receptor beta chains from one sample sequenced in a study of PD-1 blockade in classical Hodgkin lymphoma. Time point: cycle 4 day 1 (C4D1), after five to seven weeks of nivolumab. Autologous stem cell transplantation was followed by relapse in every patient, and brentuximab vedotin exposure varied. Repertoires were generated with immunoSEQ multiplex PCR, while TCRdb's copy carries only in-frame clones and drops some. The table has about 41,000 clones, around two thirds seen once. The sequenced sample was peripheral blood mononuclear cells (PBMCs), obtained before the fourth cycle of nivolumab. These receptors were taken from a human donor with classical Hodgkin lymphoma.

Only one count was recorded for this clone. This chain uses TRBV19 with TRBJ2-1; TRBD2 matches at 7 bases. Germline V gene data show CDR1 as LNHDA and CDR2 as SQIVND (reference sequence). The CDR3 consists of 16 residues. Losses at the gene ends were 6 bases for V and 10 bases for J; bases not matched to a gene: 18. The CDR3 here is CASRPREGPAYLEQFF. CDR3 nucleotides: TGTGCCAGTAGGCCCAGGGAGGGGCCCGCGTATTTGGAGCAGTTCTTC.

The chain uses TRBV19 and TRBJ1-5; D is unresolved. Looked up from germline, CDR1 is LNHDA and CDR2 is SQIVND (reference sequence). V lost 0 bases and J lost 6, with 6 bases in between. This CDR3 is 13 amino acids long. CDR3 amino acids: CASSIDKAQPQHF. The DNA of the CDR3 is TGTGCCAGTAGTATAGATAAGGCTCAGCCCCAGCATTTT.

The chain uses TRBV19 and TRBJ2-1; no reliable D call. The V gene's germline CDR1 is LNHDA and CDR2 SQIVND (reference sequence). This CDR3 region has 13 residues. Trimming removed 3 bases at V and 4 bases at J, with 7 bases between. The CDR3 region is CASSISLYNEQFF. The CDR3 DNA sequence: TGTGCCAGTAGTATTTCCTTATACAATGAGCAGTTCTTC. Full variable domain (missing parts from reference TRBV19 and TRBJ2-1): DGGITQSPKYLFRKEGQNVTLSCEQNLNHDAMYWYRQDPGQGLRLIYYSQIVNDFQKGDIAEGYSVSREKKESFPLTVTSAQKNPTAFYLCASSISLYNEQFFGPGTRLTVL.

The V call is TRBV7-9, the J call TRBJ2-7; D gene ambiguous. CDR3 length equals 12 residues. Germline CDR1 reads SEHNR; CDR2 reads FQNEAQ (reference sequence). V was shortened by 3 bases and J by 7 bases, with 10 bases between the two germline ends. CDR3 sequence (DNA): TGTGCCAGCAGCTTCGGAGAACAAGAGCAGTACTTC. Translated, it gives CASSFGEQEQYF.

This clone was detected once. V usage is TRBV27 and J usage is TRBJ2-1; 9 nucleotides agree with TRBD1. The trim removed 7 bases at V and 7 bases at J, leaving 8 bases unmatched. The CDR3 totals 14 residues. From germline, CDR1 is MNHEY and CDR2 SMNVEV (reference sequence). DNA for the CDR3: TGTGCCAGCACACCCGGGACAGGGCGGAATGAGCAGTTCTTC. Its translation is CASTPGTGRNEQFF.